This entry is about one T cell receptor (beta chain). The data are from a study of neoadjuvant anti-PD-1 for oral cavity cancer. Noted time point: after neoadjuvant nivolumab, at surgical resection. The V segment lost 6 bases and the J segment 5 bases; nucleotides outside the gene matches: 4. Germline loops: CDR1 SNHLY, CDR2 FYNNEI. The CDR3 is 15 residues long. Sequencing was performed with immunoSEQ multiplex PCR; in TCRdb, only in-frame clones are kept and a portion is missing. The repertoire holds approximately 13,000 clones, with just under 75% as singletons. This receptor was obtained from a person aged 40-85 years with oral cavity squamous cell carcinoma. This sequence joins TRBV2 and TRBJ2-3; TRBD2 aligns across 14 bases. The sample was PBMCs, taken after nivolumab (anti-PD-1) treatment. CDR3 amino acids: CASRGLAGVKDTQYF. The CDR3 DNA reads TGTGCCAGCAGGGGACTAGCGGGAGTGAAAGATACGCAGTATTTT.